This T cell receptor (beta chain) appears in the sequencing data of a study of siplizumab effects on memory and regulatory T cells. Study outcomes and limitations: Unstimulated subsets captured only a minor fraction of alloreactive clones. Proliferating siplizumab-culture Treg suppressive function went unconfirmed. Controls showed an average of about 27% Treg-derived mappable alloreactive CD4+ clones, while siplizumab showed about 75%. Naive T cells, seemingly more diverse than memory cells, seemed major alloresponse contributors.

CDR1 is SGHDT, CDR2 YYEEEE, per germline. The ends were cut back, 3 bases at V and 5 bases at J, with 15 bases in the middle. This CDR3 is built from 15 residues. To note about this clone: Its cognate antigen is unknown.

Profiling relied on immunoSEQ multiplex PCR, and the TCRdb table lists in-frame clones only, not all of them. The data contain some 99,000 clones, about 92% of them singletons. The TCR comes from a human donor in good health. Sequencing was carried out using Tregs sorted from blood. The genes are TRBV5-6 and TRBJ2-1; TRBD1 might be the D (6 bases). CDR3 in amino acids: CASSSLQGLHNEQFF. The CDR3 coding sequence is TGTGCCAGCAGCTCCCTACAGGGTCTGCACAATGAGCAGTTCTTC.